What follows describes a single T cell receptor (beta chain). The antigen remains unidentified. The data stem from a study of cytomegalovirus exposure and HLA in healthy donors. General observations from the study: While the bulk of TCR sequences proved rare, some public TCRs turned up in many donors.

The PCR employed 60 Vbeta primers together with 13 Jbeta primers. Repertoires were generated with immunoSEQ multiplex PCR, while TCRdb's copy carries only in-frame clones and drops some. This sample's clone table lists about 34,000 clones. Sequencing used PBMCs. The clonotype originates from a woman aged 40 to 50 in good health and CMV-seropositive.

The CDR3 nucleotides are TGTGCCTGGAGTGTAATTGGACTGGTCAATGAGCAGTTCTTC. Its translation: CAWSVIGLVNEQFF. The chain combines TRBV30 with TRBJ2-1; TRBD2 is a possible D gene (5 bases). Germline-derived CDR1 and CDR2 are GTSNPN and SVGIG (reference sequence). The V end was cut by 0 bases, the J end by 6 bases, with 12 bases between. CDR3 length equals 14 residues.